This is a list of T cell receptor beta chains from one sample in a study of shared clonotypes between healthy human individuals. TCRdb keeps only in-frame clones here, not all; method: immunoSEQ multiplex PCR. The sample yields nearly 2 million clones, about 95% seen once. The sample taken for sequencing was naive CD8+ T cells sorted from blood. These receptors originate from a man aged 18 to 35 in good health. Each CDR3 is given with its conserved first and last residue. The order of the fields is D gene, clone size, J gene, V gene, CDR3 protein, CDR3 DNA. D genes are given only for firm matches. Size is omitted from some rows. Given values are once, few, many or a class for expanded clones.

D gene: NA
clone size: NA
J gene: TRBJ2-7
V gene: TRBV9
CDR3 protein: CASSVVGDSYEQYF
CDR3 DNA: TGTGCCAGCAGCGTAGTGGGGGATTCCTACGAGCAGTACTTC

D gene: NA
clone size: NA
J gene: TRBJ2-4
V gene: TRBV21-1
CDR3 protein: CASSKAGLVAKNIQYF
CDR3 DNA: TGTGCCAGCAGCAAAGCTGGCCTCGTAGCCAAAAACATTCAGTACTTC

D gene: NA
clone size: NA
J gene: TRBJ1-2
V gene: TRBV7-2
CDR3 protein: CASSFDRSQYGYTF
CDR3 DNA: TGTGCCAGCAGCTTCGACCGATCCCAGTATGGCTACACCTTC

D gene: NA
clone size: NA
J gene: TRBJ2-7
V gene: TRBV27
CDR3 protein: CASSSYSRGASEQYF
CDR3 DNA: TGTGCCAGCAGTTCTTACTCCCGGGGGGCCAGCGAGCAGTACTTC

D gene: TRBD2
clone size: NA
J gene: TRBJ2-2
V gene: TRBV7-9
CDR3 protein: CASSSGLANTGELFF
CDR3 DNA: TGTGCCAGCAGCTCGGGACTAGCGAACACCGGGGAGCTGTTTTTT

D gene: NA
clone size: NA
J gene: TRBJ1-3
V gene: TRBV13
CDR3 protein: CASSLGLRVTGNTIYF
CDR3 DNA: TGTGCCAGCAGCTTAGGCCTAAGGGTCACTGGAAACACCATATATTTT

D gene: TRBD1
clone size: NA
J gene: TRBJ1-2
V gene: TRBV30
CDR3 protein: CAWDGTGDYGYTF
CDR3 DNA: TGTGCCTGGGACGGGACAGGGGACTATGGCTACACCTTC

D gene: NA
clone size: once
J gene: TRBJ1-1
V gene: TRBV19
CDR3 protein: CATAGTFEAFF
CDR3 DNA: TGTGCCACCGCAGGGACGTTCGAAGCTTTCTTT

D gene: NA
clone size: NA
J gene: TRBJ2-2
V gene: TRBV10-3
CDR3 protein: CAIAPGANTGELFF
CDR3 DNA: TGTGCCATCGCACCGGGGGCGAACACCGGGGAGCTGTTTTTT

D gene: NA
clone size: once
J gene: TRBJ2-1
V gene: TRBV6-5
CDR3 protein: CASSVTWGSEQFF
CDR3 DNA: TGTGCCAGCTCAGTTACGTGGGGGAGTGAGCAGTTCTTC

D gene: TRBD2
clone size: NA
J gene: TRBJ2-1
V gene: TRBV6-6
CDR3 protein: CASSQTSGGLQGQFF
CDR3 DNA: TGTGCCAGCAGTCAAACTAGCGGGGGCCTACAAGGGCAGTTCTTC